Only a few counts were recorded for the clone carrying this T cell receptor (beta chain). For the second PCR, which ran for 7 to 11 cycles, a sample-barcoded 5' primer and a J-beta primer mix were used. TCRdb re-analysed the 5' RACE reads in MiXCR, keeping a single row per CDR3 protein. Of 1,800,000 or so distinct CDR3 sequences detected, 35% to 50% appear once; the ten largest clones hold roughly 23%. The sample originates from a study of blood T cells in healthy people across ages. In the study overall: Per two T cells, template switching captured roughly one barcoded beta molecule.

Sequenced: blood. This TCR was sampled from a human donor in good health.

The CDR3 loop is CASTLYGGPAYNEQFF. Written as DNA, the CDR3 is TGTGCCAGCACCCTCTACGGGGGGCCCGCCTACAATGAGCAGTTCTTC. This chain uses TRBV7-9 with TRBJ2-1; possible D gene TRBD2, 7 bases. Trimming cost V 7 bases and J 2 bases, with 18 bases left between them. The germline CDR1 and CDR2 sequences are SEHNR and FQNEAQ (reference sequence). This CDR3 region has 16 residues.